The clone carrying this T cell receptor (beta chain) has at least ten counts. These data belong to a study of neurological immune-mediated disorders. The CDR3 totals 15 residues. Germline trimming cut 3 bases from V and 0 bases from J; bases unmatched to any gene: 4. A single record per CDR3 protein comes from TCRdb applying MiXCR to the 5' RACE reads. Of about 43,000 distinct CDR3 sequences in the sample, roughly 13% were seen once. The TCR originated in a female donor in good health. The chain recombines TRBV12-3 or TRBV12-4 with TRBJ2-7; 8 positions agree with TRBD2. Sequences were obtained from PBMCs. CDR3 in DNA: TGTGCCAGCAGTTTGAACGGGAGGGCCTCCTACGAGCAGTACTTC. As protein: CASSLNGRASYEQYF.